The clone carrying this TCR beta chain was observed a single time. Its specificity is not known. This record comes from a study of T cell responses to AZD1222 COVID-19 vaccine. General study findings and limits: The repertoires were collected only after the peak T cell response. Donors were mostly white British, more females; clonal diversity possibly underestimated. Among spike-specific TCRs, nearly half reportedly target unmutated variant regions. Recipients of two AZD1222 doses showed rising Spike-specific TCR breadth and depth.

Generated by immunoSEQ multiplex PCR, the TCRdb table keeps only in-frame clones and is missing some. The top ten clones hold around 2.8% of a sample with tens of thousands of clones, approximately 89% of them seen once. The CDR3 extends over 12 amino acids. Trimming removed 5 bases from V and 7 bases from J; junction bases left unmatched: 4. In germline, CDR1 is GTSNPN, CDR2 SVGIG (reference sequence). Sequenced here: peripheral blood, sampled on day 0 of MenACWY control vaccination. This TCR derives from an adult in good health. The V and J genes are TRBV30 and TRBJ1-5; 8 positions match TRBD1. DNA for the CDR3: TGTGCCTGGGACAGGGGCGGCCAGCCCCAGCATTTT. This sequence encodes CAWDRGGQPQHF.